These 2 T cell receptor beta chains came from one sample sequenced in a study of T cells after yellow fever vaccination. TCRdb re-derived calls from the 5' RACE reads in MiXCR, one entry per CDR3 protein. The repertoire consists of 500,000 to 650,000 distinct CDR3 sequences, with about 15% occurring once and the leading ten covering 15% to 20%. Sequencing used PBMCs, obtained 4 to 6 days after the first yellow fever vaccination. Receptor source: a man aged 18-30 years who received the YFV17D yellow fever vaccine.

This clonotype was observed a handful of times. The chain combines TRBV29-1 with TRBJ2-7; the D gene could be TRBD1 or TRBD2 (6 bases each). Deletions cut 2 bases from V and 2 bases from J, with 22 bases between. This CDR3 has 17 residues. Germline CDR1 is SQVTM and CDR2 is ANQGSEA. The CDR3 sequence: CSVERGEQGNRTYEQYV. The DNA for the CDR3 is TGCAGCGTTGAAAGGGGGGAACAGGGTAATAGGACCTACGAGCAGTACGTC.

V is TRBV18 and J is TRBJ1-1; D unclear. Looked up from germline, CDR1 is KGHSH and CDR2 is LQKENI. The CDR3 runs 15 residues. V lost 3 bases, J lost 1 base, and 12 bases lay in between. CDR3 loop: CASSPWVDRNTEAFF. The CDR3 DNA is TGTGCCAGCTCACCTTGGGTGGATCGGAACACTGAAGCTTTCTTT.